Listed below are T cell receptor beta chains from one sample, sequenced in a study of CD8+ T cells in alopecia areata. The table came from immunoSEQ multiplex PCR; TCRdb's copy has only in-frame clones and leaves some out. The data contain about 110,000 clones, 55% to 60% of them seen just once; the ten biggest clones take up roughly 25%. Specimen: NKG2D-low CD8+ T cells sorted from blood. These receptors were obtained from a human donor with alopecia areata. The CDR3 runs from the conserved cysteine through the conserved F or W.

j_call,v_call,cdr3_length,cdr3_aa
TRBJ2-7,TRBV6-5,14,CASSYGTATVEQYF
TRBJ2-1,TRBV6-5,16,CASSSRTSGTYNEQFF
TRBJ2-7,TRBV6-5,15,CASSYGTGTIYEQYF
TRBJ2-7,TRBV7-2,15,CASSSREQITYEQYF
TRBJ2-1,TRBV5-1,15,CASRIGVSVYNEQFF
TRBJ1-5,TRBV16,13,CASTWGGYQPQHF
TRBJ2-7,TRBV7-8,13,CASSFLQGGEQYF
TRBJ2-3,TRBV28,12,CASSRVLDTQYF
TRBJ2-2,TRBV7-9,17,CASSPLTGREGVGELFF
TRBJ2-4,TRBV6-4,14,CASSESGEVDIQYF
TRBJ2-2,TRBV29-1,14,CSVEEVRNTGELFF
TRBJ2-3,TRBV19,14,CASSGGLAGDTQYF
TRBJ1-2,TRBV5-1,17,CASSFDFLRRINYGYTF
TRBJ2-7,TRBV29-1,13,CSVEGTGGYEQYF
TRBJ2-7,TRBV4-1,16,CASSQDPSGIGYEQYF
TRBJ2-1,TRBV6-6,14,CASSLAGGPNEQFF
TRBJ2-7,TRBV10-3,14,CAISAGTGLNEQYF
TRBJ2-3,TRBV7-9,18,CASSPQRLAGADTDTQYF
TRBJ2-2,TRBV9,16,CASSVAALTNTGELFF
TRBJ2-7,TRBV28,15,CASRGLADGSYEQYF
TRBJ2-5,TRBV4-1,15,CASSHGTSGQETQYF
TRBJ2-1,TRBV6-5,15,CASSYGTSGYNEQFF
TRBJ1-1,TRBV5-6,13,CASNAGTNTEAFF
TRBJ2-7,TRBV4-2,16,CASSQDHLAGGLKQYF
TRBJ1-1,TRBV5-6,18,CASSLWTGAEVMNTEAFF
TRBJ2-7,TRBV6-5,15,CASSYSNGPLYEQYF
TRBJ2-7,TRBV2,13,CASSAGRRYEQYF
TRBJ1-5,TRBV6-6,14,CASGPGLSNQPQHF
TRBJ2-1,TRBV13,12,CASSLIGNEQFF
TRBJ1-1,TRBV6-5,12,CASSFRVGEAFF
TRBJ2-3,TRBV29-1,16,CSVEAGTSGDADTQYF
TRBJ2-7,TRBV28,13,CASSSSGHPKPYF
TRBJ2-1,TRBV20-1,11,CSAPLYDEQFF
TRBJ2-1,TRBV4-1,14,CASSQVTANNEQFF
TRBJ2-7,TRBV27,13,CASRPGAIYEQYF
TRBJ2-5,TRBV19,19,CASSIGPEGGLTYKETQYF